These 4 T cell receptor beta chains originate from one sample sequenced in a study of cytomegalovirus exposure and HLA in healthy donors. The PCR was carried out with 60 Vbeta primers and 13 Jbeta primers. Profiling relied on immunoSEQ multiplex PCR, and the TCRdb table lists in-frame clones only, not all of them. This sample contains about 140,000 clones. The sequenced sample consisted of PBMCs. The receptors come from a male donor in good health and CMV-seronegative.

On this clone itself: The identical CDR3 is also encoded by other nucleotide sequences in the sample. The chain carries TRBV29-1 and TRBJ2-7; weak D call: TRBD2 (6 bases). V was shortened by 4 bases and J by 2 bases, with 9 bases between the two germline ends. The CDR3 loop spans 12 amino acids. From germline, CDR1 is SQVTM and CDR2 ANQGSEA. This CDR3 is CSVGGNPYEQYF. The DNA of the CDR3 is TGCAGCGTTGGCGGGAACCCCTACGAGCAGTACTTC.

The genes are TRBV5-6 and TRBJ2-1; D not certain. The V and J ends lost 1 base and 8 bases respectively, with 7 bases between them. This CDR3 comprises 12 residues. CDR1 SGHDT and CDR2 YYEEEE come from the germline V gene. CDR3 sequence reads: CASSLPSDEQFF. CDR3 nucleotides: TGTGCCAGCAGCTTGCCGTCGGATGAGCAGTTCTTC.

V and J are TRBV9 and TRBJ2-3; 7 bases are shared with TRBD1. The CDR3 consists of 16 residues. CDR1 and CDR2 from the germline V gene are SGDLS and YYNGEE. V lost 1 base to trimming and J lost 5 bases; unmatched junction nucleotides: 10. CDR3 sequence reads: CASSVRGQGGGDTQYF. The CDR3 DNA is TGTGCCAGCAGCGTAAGGGGGCAAGGCGGCGGAGATACGCAGTATTTT.

The chain's CDR3 is CAWSVGDAVFF. CDR3 DNA sequence: TGTGCCTGGAGTGTAGGGGATGCGGTGTTTTTT. The chain is built from TRBV30 and TRBJ1-4, with D perhaps matching TRBD1 (5 bases). The CDR3 is made up of 11 amino acids. Germline CDR1 and CDR2: GTSNPN and SVGIG (reference sequence). The V end lost 0 bases, the J end lost 15 bases, and 11 bases lay between the germline ends.